The source of this TCR beta chain is a study of patients and donors after allogeneic stem cell transplantation. This clonotype was recorded many times. TCRdb used MiXCR to reprocess the RT-PCR reads, holding one entry per CDR3 protein. The table includes more than 850,000 distinct CDR3 sequences, about a sixth detected once. Losses at the gene ends were 5 bases for V and 1 base for J; bases not matched to a gene: 4. The germline CDR1 and CDR2 sequences are SGHTA and FQGTGA. The CDR3 runs to 14 residues. This TCR derives from a human donor who was either an allogeneic HSCT recipient or a stem cell or donor lymphocyte infusion donor (not recorded which). It is not recorded whose cells these are; they may come from a transplant donor. Specimen: blood, either unsorted or a sorted T cell fraction (not recorded which). The chain links TRBV7-3 to TRBJ2-5; 7 nucleotides agree with TRBD1. In nucleotides, the CDR3 is TGTGCCAGCAGCCGTACAGGGGTCCAAGAGACCCAGTACTTC. This translates into CASSRTGVQETQYF. Filled out from reference TRBV7-3 and TRBJ2-5, the complete variable domain reads GAGVSQTPSNKVTEKGKYVELRCDPISGHTALYWYRQSLGQGPEFLIYFQGTGAADDSGLPNDRFFAVRPEGSVSTLKIQRTERGDSAVYLCASSRTGVQETQYFGPGTRLLVL.